This TCR beta chain came from a study of blood T cell repertoires in COVID-19. As for the study in general: The analysed material was cDNA or gDNA that came from T cells, B-cell-depleted T cells, or PBMCs.

In the study's own analysis: Estimation of nucleated cell counts was performed using reference gene primer amplification. Clones were read by immunoSEQ multiplex PCR, and TCRdb kept only the in-frame ones, dropping some. Clonal size and the V and J genes are those of that table, whereas D and trimming came from the DNA. The sample lists approximately 300,000 clones; under 95% were seen once. The CDR3 has 14 residues. Trimming left V 6 bases short and J 3 bases short, with 11 bases between. Germline V gene data show CDR1 as SGHVS and CDR2 as FQNEAQ. Self-reported history from a screening survey and questionnaire set each donor's cohort. Symptom resolution, clearance, or two negative PCRs marked the recovered donors of Cohort 3. There are a few counts of this clone.

The chain has TRBV7-8 and TRBJ1-4; perhaps TRBD1 as D (5 bases). This receptor was identified in a woman under 40 who had recovered from COVID-19. The sequenced material came from PBMCs or T cells enriched from blood (not recorded which). CDR3 DNA sequence: TGTGCCAGCAGTCCAGGGCCGGCTAATGAAAAACTGTTTTTT. This sequence encodes CASSPGPANEKLFF.